This is a list of T cell receptor beta chains from one sample in a study of identifying expanded T cells in peripheral blood. Assay used: immunoSEQ multiplex PCR; TCRdb lists only in-frame clones, some missing. The repertoire holds 120,000 or so clones, with roughly 82% as singletons. The sample was blood. The receptors were sampled from a person aged 18 to 69 in good health. CDR3s include the opening cysteine and the closing phenylalanine or tryptophan. A D gene is named only where the DNA matches it firmly. Rows may omit the clone size; those that give it use once, few, many or a size class.

V gene,J gene,clone size,D gene,CDR3 protein,CDR3 DNA
TRBV5-4,TRBJ2-7,NA,NA,CASSLGTKYEQYF,TGTGCCAGCAGCTTGGGGACTAAGTACGAGCAGTACTTC
TRBV5-1,TRBJ1-2,NA,NA,CASSFGRDYGYTF,TGCGCCAGCAGCTTCGGGAGGGACTATGGCTACACCTTC
TRBV29-1,TRBJ2-5,once,NA,CSAERGGETQYF,TGCAGCGCCGAACGGGGCGGGGAGACCCAGTACTTC
TRBV10-3,TRBJ2-7,NA,TRBD1,CATGTGGFYEQYF,TGTGCCACCGGGACAGGGGGCTTCTACGAGCAGTACTTC
TRBV10-2,TRBJ2-1,NA,TRBD1,CASSPQGEIGSEQFF,TGCGCCAGCAGTCCGCAGGGGGAAATCGGTAGTGAGCAGTTCTTC
TRBV7-2,TRBJ1-2,NA,NA,CASSLRTPGGYTF,TGTGCCAGCAGCCTCCGGACCCCGGGTGGCTACACCTTC
TRBV27,TRBJ1-5,once,NA,CASSPFGGSSQPQHF,TGTGCCAGCAGTCCCTTTGGGGGGAGTTCTCAGCCCCAGCATTTT
TRBV6-1,TRBJ2-7,NA,TRBD1,CASSEEGQMYEQYF,TGTGCCAGCAGTGAAGAGGGACAGATGTACGAGCAGTACTTC
TRBV18,TRBJ1-5,few,NA,CASSLTFGQPQHF,TGTGCCAGCTCACTCACCTTCGGGCAGCCCCAGCATTTT
TRBV6-1,TRBJ1-5,few,NA,CASSELLQPQHF,TGTGCCAGCAGTGAATTACTCCAGCCCCAGCATTTT
TRBV15,TRBJ1-2,NA,NA,CATSRPGRNYGYTF,TGTGCCACCAGCAGACCCGGACGAAACTATGGCTACACCTTC
TRBV7-2,TRBJ1-4,NA,TRBD1,CASRGQGFADEKLFF,TGTGCCAGCAGGGGACAGGGATTTGCGGATGAAAAACTGTTTTTT
TRBV5-1,TRBJ2-1,NA,TRBD2,CASSLQGLADNEQFF,TGCGCCAGCAGCTTGCAGGGACTAGCGGACAATGAGCAGTTCTTC
TRBV19,TRBJ1-2,NA,TRBD1,CASSRPGQPQANYGYTF,TGTGCCAGTAGTAGACCGGGACAGCCGCAAGCTAACTATGGCTACACCTTC
TRBV7-2,TRBJ1-1,NA,TRBD1,CASYRDRGGTEAFF,TGTGCCAGCTACCGGGACAGGGGTGGAACTGAAGCTTTCTTT
TRBV5-1,TRBJ1-2,once,TRBD1,CASSTSKGAHHGYTF,TGCGCCAGCTCCACGAGTAAGGGGGCCCACCATGGCTACACCTTC
TRBV2,TRBJ2-1,NA,TRBD1,CASLSRTGGSYNEQFF,TGTGCCAGCTTGTCGAGGACAGGGGGTTCCTACAATGAGCAGTTCTTC
TRBV29-1,TRBJ1-2,NA,NA,CSVDSPYGYTF,TGCAGCGTTGATAGTCCGTATGGCTACACCTTC
TRBV5-4,TRBJ2-5,NA,NA,CASSPDRRETQYF,TGTGCCAGCAGCCCCGACCGGCGGGAGACCCAGTACTTC
TRBV6-5,TRBJ1-5,NA,TRBD1,CASRTGIDTDQPQHF,TGTGCCAGCAGGACAGGGATCGACACGGATCAGCCCCAGCATTTT
TRBV10-2,TRBJ1-1,NA,NA,CASSEWAATEAFF,TGCGCCAGCAGTGAGTGGGCGGCCACTGAAGCTTTCTTT
TRBV15,TRBJ2-5,NA,TRBD2,CATSRVTRGGASKTQYF,TGTGCCACCAGCAGAGTTACTCGCGGGGGGGCCTCAAAGACCCAGTACTTC
TRBV2,TRBJ2-3,NA,TRBD1,CASSATGGSDTQYF,TGTGCCAGCAGTGCGACAGGGGGCTCAGATACGCAGTATTTT
TRBV25-1,TRBJ1-3,NA,TRBD1,CASSEAGGPGNTIYF,TGTGCCAGCAGTGAAGCAGGGGGCCCTGGAAACACCATATATTTT
TRBV6-6,TRBJ2-5,NA,TRBD2,CASSSSGGAEETQYF,TGTGCCAGCAGTTCCAGCGGGGGGGCCGAAGAGACCCAGTACTTC
TRBV7-3,TRBJ2-3,NA,TRBD2,CASSLRGGADTQYF,TGTGCCAGCAGCTTACGGGGGGGCGCAGATACGCAGTATTTT
TRBV5-1,TRBJ1-4,NA,TRBD1,CASSTRGQGEKLFF,TGCGCCAGCAGCACCCGGGGACAGGGGGAAAAACTGTTTTTT
TRBV2,TRBJ1-3,NA,NA,CASRQADSGNTIYF,TGTGCCAGCAGGCAAGCAGACTCTGGAAACACCATATATTTT
TRBV2,TRBJ1-1,NA,NA,CASIPFQGSGYTEAFF,TGTGCCAGCATACCGTTTCAGGGGTCGGGATACACTGAAGCTTTCTTT
TRBV18,TRBJ2-7,NA,NA,CASSPPYSYEQYF,TGTGCCAGCTCACCACCCTACTCCTACGAGCAGTACTTC
TRBV6-1,TRBJ1-1,once,NA,CASSRTGPNTEAFF,TGTGCCAGCAGTCGGACCGGACCGAACACTGAAGCTTTCTTT
TRBV6-5,TRBJ2-1,NA,NA,CASSDAGARIEQFF,TGTGCCAGCAGTGACGCGGGGGCTAGGATTGAGCAGTTCTTC
TRBV2,TRBJ1-2,NA,NA,CASGTRGGYTF,TGTGCCAGCGGCACCAGGGGTGGCTACACCTTC